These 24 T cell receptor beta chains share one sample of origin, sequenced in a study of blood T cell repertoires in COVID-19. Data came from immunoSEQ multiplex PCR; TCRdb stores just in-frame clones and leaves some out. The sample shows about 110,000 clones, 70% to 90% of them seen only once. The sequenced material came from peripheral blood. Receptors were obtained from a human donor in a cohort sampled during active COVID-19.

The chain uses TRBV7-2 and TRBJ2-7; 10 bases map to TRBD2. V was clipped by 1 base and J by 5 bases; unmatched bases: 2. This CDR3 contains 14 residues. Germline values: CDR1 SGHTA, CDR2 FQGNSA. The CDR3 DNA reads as TGTGCCAGCAGCTTAGAACTAGCGGGAAACGAGCAGTACTTC. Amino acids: CASSLELAGNEQYF.

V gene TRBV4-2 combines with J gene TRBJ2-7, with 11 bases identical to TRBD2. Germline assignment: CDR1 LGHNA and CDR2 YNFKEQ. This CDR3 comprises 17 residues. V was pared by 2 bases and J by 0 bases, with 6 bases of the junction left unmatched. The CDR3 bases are TGTGCCAGCAGCCAACCTAGCGGGGGGTGGACCTCCTACGAGCAGTACTTC. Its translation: CASSQPSGGWTSYEQYF.

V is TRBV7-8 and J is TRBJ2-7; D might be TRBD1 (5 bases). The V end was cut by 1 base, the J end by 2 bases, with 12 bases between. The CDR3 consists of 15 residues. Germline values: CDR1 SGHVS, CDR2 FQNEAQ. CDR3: CASSLGAGSTYEQYF. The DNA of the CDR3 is TGTGCCAGCAGCTTAGGGGCAGGGTCGACCTACGAGCAGTACTTC.

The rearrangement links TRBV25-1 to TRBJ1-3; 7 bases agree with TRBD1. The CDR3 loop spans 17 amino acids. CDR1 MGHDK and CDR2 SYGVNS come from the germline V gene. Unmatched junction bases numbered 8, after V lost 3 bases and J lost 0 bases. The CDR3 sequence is CASSDPRQGNSGNTIYF. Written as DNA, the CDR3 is TGTGCCAGCAGTGACCCTCGACAGGGCAACTCTGGAAACACCATATATTTT.

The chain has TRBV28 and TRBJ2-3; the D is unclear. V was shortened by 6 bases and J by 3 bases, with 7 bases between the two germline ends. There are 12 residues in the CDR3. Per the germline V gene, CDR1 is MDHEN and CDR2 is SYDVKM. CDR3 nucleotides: TGTGCCAGCAGGACACAGACAGATACGCAGTATTTT. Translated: CASRTQTDTQYF.

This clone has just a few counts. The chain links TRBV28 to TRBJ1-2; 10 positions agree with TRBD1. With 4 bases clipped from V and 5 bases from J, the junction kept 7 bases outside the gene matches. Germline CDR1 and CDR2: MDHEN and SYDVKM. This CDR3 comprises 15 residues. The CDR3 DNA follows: TGTGCCAGCAGTTCCCCGGGACAGGGGTTTTATGGCTACACCTTC. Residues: CASSSPGQGFYGYTF.

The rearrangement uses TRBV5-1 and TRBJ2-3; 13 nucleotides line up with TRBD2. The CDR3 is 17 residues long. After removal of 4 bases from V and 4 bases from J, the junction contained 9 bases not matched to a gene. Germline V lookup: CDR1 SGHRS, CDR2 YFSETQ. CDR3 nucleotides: TGCGCCAGCAGCCCCGGACTAGCGGGAGTCTCCGCAGATACGCAGTATTTT. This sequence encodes CASSPGLAGVSADTQYF.

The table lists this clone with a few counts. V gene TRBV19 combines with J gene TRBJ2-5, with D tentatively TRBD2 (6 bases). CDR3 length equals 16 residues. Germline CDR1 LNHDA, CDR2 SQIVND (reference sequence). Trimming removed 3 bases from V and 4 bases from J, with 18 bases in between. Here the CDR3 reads CASSIGGTLLTETQYF. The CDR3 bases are TGTGCCAGTAGTATTGGCGGGACGCTCCTGACAGAGACCCAGTACTTC.

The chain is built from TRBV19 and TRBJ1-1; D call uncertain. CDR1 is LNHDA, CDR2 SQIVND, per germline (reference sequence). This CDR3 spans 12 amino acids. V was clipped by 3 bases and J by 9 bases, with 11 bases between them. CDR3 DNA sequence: TGTGCCAGTAGTATCTCCGCGGAAAAAGCTTTCTTT. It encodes CASSISAEKAFF.

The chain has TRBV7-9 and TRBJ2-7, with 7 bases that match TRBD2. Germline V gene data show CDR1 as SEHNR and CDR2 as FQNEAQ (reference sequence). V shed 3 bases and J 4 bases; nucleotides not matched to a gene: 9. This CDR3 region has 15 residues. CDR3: CASSFPSGAKYEQYF. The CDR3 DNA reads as TGTGCCAGCAGCTTCCCGAGCGGGGCAAAGTACGAGCAGTACTTC.

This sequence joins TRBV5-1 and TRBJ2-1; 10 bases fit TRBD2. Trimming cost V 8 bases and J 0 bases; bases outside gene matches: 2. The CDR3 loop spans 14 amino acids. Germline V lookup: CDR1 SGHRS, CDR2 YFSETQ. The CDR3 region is CASLAGASYNEQFF. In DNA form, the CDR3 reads TGCGCCAGTCTAGCGGGAGCCTCCTACAATGAGCAGTTCTTC. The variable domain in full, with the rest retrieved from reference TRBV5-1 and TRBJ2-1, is KAGVTQTPRYLIKTRGQQVTLSCSPISGHRSVSWYQQTPGQGLQFLFEYFSETQRNKGNFPGRFSGRQFSNSRSEMNVSTLELGDSALYLCASLAGASYNEQFFGPGTRLTVL.

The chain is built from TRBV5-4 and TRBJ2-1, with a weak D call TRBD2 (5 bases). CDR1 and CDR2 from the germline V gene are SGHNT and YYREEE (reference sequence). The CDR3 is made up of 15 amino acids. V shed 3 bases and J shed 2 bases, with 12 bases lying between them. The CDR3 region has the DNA TGTGCCAGCAGCTCCTGGGAGACCGCCTACAATGAGCAGTTCTTC. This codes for CASSSWETAYNEQFF.

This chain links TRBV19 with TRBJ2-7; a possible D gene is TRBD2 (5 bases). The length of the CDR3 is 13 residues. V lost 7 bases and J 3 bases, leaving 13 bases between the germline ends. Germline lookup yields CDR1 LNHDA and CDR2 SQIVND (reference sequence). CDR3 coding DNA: TGTGCCAGTACCCCGTCGGGAATCTACGAGCAGTACTTC. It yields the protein CASTPSGIYEQYF.

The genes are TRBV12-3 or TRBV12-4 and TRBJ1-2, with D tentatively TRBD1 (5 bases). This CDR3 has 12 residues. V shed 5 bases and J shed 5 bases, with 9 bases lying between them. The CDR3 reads CASSTRQYGYTF. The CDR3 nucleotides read TGTGCCAGCAGTACGCGACAGTATGGCTACACCTTC.

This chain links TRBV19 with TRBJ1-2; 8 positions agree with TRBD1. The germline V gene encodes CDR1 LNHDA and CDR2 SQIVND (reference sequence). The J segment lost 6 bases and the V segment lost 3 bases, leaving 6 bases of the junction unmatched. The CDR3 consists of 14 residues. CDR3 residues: CASSIPDRVHGYTF. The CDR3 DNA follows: TGTGCCAGTAGTATCCCGGACAGGGTTCATGGCTACACCTTC.

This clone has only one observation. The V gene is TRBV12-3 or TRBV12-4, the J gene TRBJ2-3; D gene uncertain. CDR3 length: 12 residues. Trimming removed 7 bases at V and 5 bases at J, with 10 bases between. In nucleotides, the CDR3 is TGTGCCAGCACCTTAAACAGAGATACGCAGTATTTT. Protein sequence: CASTLNRDTQYF.

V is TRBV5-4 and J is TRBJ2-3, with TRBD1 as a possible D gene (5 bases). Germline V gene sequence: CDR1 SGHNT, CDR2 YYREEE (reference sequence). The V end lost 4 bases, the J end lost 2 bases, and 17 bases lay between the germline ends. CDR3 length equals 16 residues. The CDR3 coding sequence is TGTGCCAGCAGCCTCCCAGACAGTTTCCACACAGATACGCAGTATTTT. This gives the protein CASSLPDSFHTDTQYF.

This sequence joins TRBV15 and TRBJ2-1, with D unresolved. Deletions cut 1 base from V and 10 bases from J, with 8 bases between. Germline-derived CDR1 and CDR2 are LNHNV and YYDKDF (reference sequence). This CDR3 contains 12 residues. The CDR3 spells CATSRAGSEQFF. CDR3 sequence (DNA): TGTGCCACCAGCAGAGCTGGCTCCGAGCAGTTCTTC.

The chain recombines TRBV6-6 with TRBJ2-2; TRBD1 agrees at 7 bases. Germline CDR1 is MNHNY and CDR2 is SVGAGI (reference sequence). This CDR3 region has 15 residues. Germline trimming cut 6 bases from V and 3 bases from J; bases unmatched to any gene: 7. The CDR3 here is CASRSRQGDTGELFF. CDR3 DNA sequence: TGTGCCAGCAGAAGCCGACAGGGAGACACCGGGGAGCTGTTTTTT.

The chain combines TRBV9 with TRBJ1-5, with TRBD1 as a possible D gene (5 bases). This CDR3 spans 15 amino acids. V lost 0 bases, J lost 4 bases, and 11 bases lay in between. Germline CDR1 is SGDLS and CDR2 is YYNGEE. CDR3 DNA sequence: TGTGCCAGCAGCGTAGGCAGGGAATATAATCAGCCCCAGCATTTT. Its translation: CASSVGREYNQPQHF.

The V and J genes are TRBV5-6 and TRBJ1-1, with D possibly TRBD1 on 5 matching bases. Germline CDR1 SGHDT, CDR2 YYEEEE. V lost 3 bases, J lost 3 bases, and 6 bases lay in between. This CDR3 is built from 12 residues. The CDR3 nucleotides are TGTGCCAGCAGCTGGGGGGACACTGAAGCTTTCTTT. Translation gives CASSWGDTEAFF.

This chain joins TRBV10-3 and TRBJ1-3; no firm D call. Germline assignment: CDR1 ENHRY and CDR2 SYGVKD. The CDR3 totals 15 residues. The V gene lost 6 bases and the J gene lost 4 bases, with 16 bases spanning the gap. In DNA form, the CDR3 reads TGTGCCATCAGGGATCAGGCCCCGAGCGGAAACACCATATATTTT. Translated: CAIRDQAPSGNTIYF.

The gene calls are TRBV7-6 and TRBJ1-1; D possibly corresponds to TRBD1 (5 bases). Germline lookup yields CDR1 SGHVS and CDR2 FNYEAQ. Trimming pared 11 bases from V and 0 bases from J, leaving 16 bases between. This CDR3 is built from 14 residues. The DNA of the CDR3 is TGTGCCCGAAGGGAGGACACTCTGAACACTGAAGCTTTCTTT. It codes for CARREDTLNTEAFF.

CDR3 loop: CSGARDTQYF. The CDR3 DNA reads as TGCAGCGGGGCCCGCGATACGCAGTATTTT. This chain links TRBV29-1 with TRBJ2-3; no clear D gene. CDR3 size: 10 residues. Germline-derived CDR1 and CDR2 are SQVTM and ANQGSEA. The germline V and J ends were trimmed by 7 bases and 6 bases, with 8 bases remaining between them.